A selection of T cell receptor beta chains follows, all from one sample in a study of T cells after yellow fever vaccination. TCRdb re-analysed the 5' RACE reads in MiXCR, keeping a single row per CDR3 protein. The table shows 300,000 to 400,000 distinct CDR3 sequences, with approximately 12% occurring only once. This material consisted of CD4+ T cells sorted from PBMCs, taken 15 days after the yellow fever booster vaccination. The receptors here all came from a man in his late teens or twenties who received the YFV17D yellow fever vaccine. Both conserved end residues are part of each CDR3. The D gene is left open where the match is weak. A clone size is listed for some rows: how often the clone was seen (once, few, many), or a class if it is expanded.

>.|TRBJ2-5|TRBV20-1|TRBD2
TGCAGTGCAGCGGGGGGCCAAGAGACCCAGTACTTC
CSAAGGQETQYF
>.|TRBJ2-1|TRBV6-6|.
TGTGCCAGCAGTCCTATAGCGGGACAGGGTGAACCGTTCTTC
CASSPIAGQGEPFF
>.|TRBJ1-4|TRBV20-1|.
TGCAGTGCTAGAGATTTTCAGTCCGGTGAAAAACTGTTTTTT
CSARDFQSGEKLFF
>many|TRBJ1-4|TRBV12-3/TRBV12-4|.
TGTGCCAGCAGTTGGGACATAAATGAAAAACTGTTTTTT
CASSWDINEKLFF
>few|TRBJ1-3|TRBV2|.
TGTGCCAGCAGTGAACGGTCCGGGAGTTGGAACACCATATATTTT
CASSERSGSWNTIYF
>few|TRBJ2-1|TRBV9|TRBD2
TGTGCCAGCAGCCAGACTAGCGGCAACAATGAGCAGTTCTTC
CASSQTSGNNEQFF
>.|TRBJ1-2|TRBV25-1|.
TGTGCCAGCAGCGCTGCAGGGGCCAACTATGGCTACACCTTC
CASSAAGANYGYTF
>.|TRBJ2-3|TRBV10-1|TRBD1
TGCGCCAGCAGTGTGGGGGACAGGCGCACAGATACGCAGTATTTT
CASSVGDRRTDTQYF
>many|TRBJ2-2|TRBV5-1|TRBD1
TGCGCCAGCAGGTCGGACAGGGCAGACACCGGGGAGCTGTTTTTT
CASRSDRADTGELFF
>few|TRBJ2-7|TRBV20-1|.
TGCAGTGCTAGAGGACCGGGGGCCCGGGGGGAGCAGTACTTC
CSARGPGARGEQYF
>few|TRBJ2-5|TRBV5-1|.
TGCGCCAGCAGACCCGGAGGGCATCAAGAGACCCAGTACTTC
CASRPGGHQETQYF
>.|TRBJ1-2|TRBV29-1|TRBD1
TGCAGCGCCGACAGGGACTATGGCTACACCTTC
CSADRDYGYTF
>few|TRBJ1-1|TRBV5-1|.
TGCGCCAGCAGCGGAGGCCGGAACACTGAAGCTTTCTTT
CASSGGRNTEAFF
>few|TRBJ1-1|TRBV29-1|TRBD1
TGCAGCGTTGTAGGGACAGGGGGGTTAATGGAAGCTTTCTTT
CSVVGTGGLMEAFF
>few|TRBJ2-3|TRBV7-3|TRBD2
TGTGCCAGCAGCTTAAGGGGGGGGTCCGAAGGGAGGCAGTATTTT
CASSLRGGSEGRQYF
>few|TRBJ1-6|TRBV7-9|.
TGTGCCAGCAGCCCCCCGCCGGGAAAGGGAATGCTGAATTCACCCCTCCACTTT
CASSPPPGKGMLNSPLHF
>.|TRBJ1-3|TRBV6-5|.
TGTGCCAGCAGTTACTCTGCGGGTTTAACTGGAAACACCATATATTTT
CASSYSAGLTGNTIYF
>few|TRBJ2-7|TRBV4-3|.
TGCGCCAGCAGCCAAGTTTATACAGGACTTTACGAGCAGTACTTC
CASSQVYTGLYEQYF
>few|TRBJ2-3|TRBV19|TRBD2
TGTGCCAGTAGTAGACTAGCTGGCACAGATACGCAGTATTTT
CASSRLAGTDTQYF
>few|TRBJ1-4|TRBV20-1|.
TGCAGTGCTAGAGCCCCTGGCAGGGAACTTTTT
CSARAPGRELF
>few|TRBJ1-6|TRBV4-1|.
TGCGCCAGCAGCCAGACACCCCTTAATTCACCCCTCCACTTT
CASSQTPLNSPLHF
>.|TRBJ2-1|TRBV7-3|.
TGTGCCAGCAGCTTGAATCTGATGAAACTGGACAATGAGCAGTTCTTC
CASSLNLMKLDNEQFF
>.|TRBJ1-2|TRBV27|.
TGTGCCAGCAGCGGTTCGATCCGCTATGGCTACACCTTC
CASSGSIRYGYTF
>many|TRBJ2-1|TRBV7-2|TRBD1
TGTGCCAGCAGCTTAGGGGGCCCGGGACAGGGGGCGAGTGAGCAGTTCTTC
CASSLGGPGQGASEQFF
>.|TRBJ1-5|TRBV19|.
TGTGCCAGTAGTCAACAGGTCCTCCAGGCCCAGCATTTT
CASSQQVLQAQHF
>.|TRBJ1-2|TRBV7-9|TRBD1
TGTGCCAGCAGGCTACTCCGGGACAGGGGTAGGGGCTACACCTTC
CASRLLRDRGRGYTF
>few|TRBJ2-5|TRBV5-1|TRBD1
TGCGCCAGCAGCGGACCCGGGACAGGAGGAGAGACCCAGTACTTC
CASSGPGTGGETQYF
>.|TRBJ2-1|TRBV11-2|.
TGTGCCAGCAAGCTGGCCTCCTACAATGAGCAGTTCTTC
CASKLASYNEQFF
>once|TRBJ1-1|TRBV9|.
TGTGCCAGCAGCGCGGACATCGCGAAAACTGAAGCTTTCTTT
CASSADIAKTEAFF
>.|TRBJ1-3|TRBV7-2|.
TGTGCCAGCAGCTCGATTCGCGGGACAATCTCTGGAAACACCATATATTTT
CASSSIRGTISGNTIYF
>few|TRBJ1-5|TRBV12-3/TRBV12-4|.
TGTGCCAGCACGCGATCTGGGGGATATAGCAATCAGCCCCAGCATTTT
CASTRSGGYSNQPQHF
>once|TRBJ1-1|TRBV29-1|.
TGCAGCGTTGTGGGGGTGGTGAACACTGAAGCTTTCTTT
CSVVGVVNTEAFF
>many|TRBJ2-6|TRBV5-1|.
TGCGCCAGCAGCTTGGACGGGGCCGGGGCCAACGTCCTGACTTTC
CASSLDGAGANVLTF
>.|TRBJ2-2|TRBV3-1|.
TGTGCCACTGAGGGGACGGAGATCCCCGGGGAGCTGTTTTTT
CATEGTEIPGELFF
>.|TRBJ2-2|TRBV5-4|.
TGTGCCAGCAGCCGGGATTACACCGGGGAGCTGTTTTTT
CASSRDYTGELFF
>.|TRBJ1-2|TRBV6-5|.
TGTGCCAGCAGTTACATTCGCCTGGGTCGGAACTACACCTTC
CASSYIRLGRNYTF